One T cell receptor beta chain is described in this entry. Its antigen is not identified. TCRdb recomputed calls from the reads with MiXCR, one row per CDR3 protein. The sample holds more than 10,000 distinct CDR3 sequences; approximately 17% are singletons and the top ten take 1.5% to 2.5%. This sample is part of a study of liver allograft versus peripheral blood T cells. Looking at the study overall: Intrahepatic T cell receptor repertoires from transplanted livers were compared against repertoires in recipients' peripheral blood.

Findings of the study overall: Within liver allografts, T cell receptor repertoires were reportedly different from those in peripheral blood.

V was cut by 0 bases and J by 7 bases, with 15 bases left in between. The CDR3 is 16 amino acids. CDR1 SGHTA and CDR2 FQGNSA come from the germline V gene. The rearrangement joins TRBV7-2 to TRBJ2-2; D ambiguous. The sequence came from a human patient who had a liver transplant. The T cells may come from the graft donor. The CDR3 loop reads CASSLALTATGGELFF. As DNA, the CDR3 is TGTGCCAGCAGCTTAGCTCTAACAGCTACTGGCGGGGAGCTGTTTTTT.